These T cell receptor beta chains were read from a single sample in a study of shared clonotypes between healthy human individuals. Assay: immunoSEQ multiplex PCR; the TCRdb copy retains only in-frame clones and omits some. Of roughly 2 million clones listed, about 95% are singletons. The sequenced sample was naive CD4+ T cells sorted from blood. These receptors all come from a man aged 18-30 years in good health. Both conserved end residues are part of each CDR3. The D gene is left open where the match is weak. Clone size is given for some rows only: seen once, a few or many times, or a class if the clone is expanded.

v_gene: TRBV30; abundance: NA; d_gene: TRBD1; j_gene: TRBJ1-6; CDR3nt: TGTGCCTGGAGTTGGGACAGGGCTAATTCACCCCTCCACTTT; CDR3aa: CAWSWDRANSPLHF
v_gene: TRBV6-1; abundance: once; d_gene: NA; j_gene: TRBJ1-5; CDR3nt: TGTGCCAGCAGTGATGCGGGCGGGGGTACTCAGCCCCAGCATTTT; CDR3aa: CASSDAGGGTQPQHF
v_gene: TRBV19; abundance: NA; d_gene: NA; j_gene: TRBJ1-5; CDR3nt: TGTGCCAGTAGTATCGACAATACCTTGAGCAATCAGCCCCAGCATTTT; CDR3aa: CASSIDNTLSNQPQHF
v_gene: TRBV7-2; abundance: NA; d_gene: TRBD1; j_gene: TRBJ1-1; CDR3nt: TGTGCCAGCAGCTCGGGACAGGGAGCGAACACTGAAGCTTTCTTT; CDR3aa: CASSSGQGANTEAFF
v_gene: TRBV23-1; abundance: NA; d_gene: NA; j_gene: TRBJ1-2; CDR3nt: TGCGCCGCAACTGACTATGGCTACACCTTC; CDR3aa: CAATDYGYTF
v_gene: TRBV5-5; abundance: once; d_gene: NA; j_gene: TRBJ1-2; CDR3nt: TGTGCCAGCAGCTTCAGTGGGGACTATGGCTACACCTTC; CDR3aa: CASSFSGDYGYTF
v_gene: TRBV10-3; abundance: NA; d_gene: TRBD1; j_gene: TRBJ1-3; CDR3nt: TGTGCCATCAGTGAAGGGACAGCAACTGGAAACACCATATATTTT; CDR3aa: CAISEGTATGNTIYF
v_gene: TRBV28; abundance: NA; d_gene: NA; j_gene: TRBJ1-1; CDR3nt: TGTGCCAGCAGTTATGGGTTACGCATAATGGAAGCTTTCTTT; CDR3aa: CASSYGLRIMEAFF
v_gene: TRBV14; abundance: once; d_gene: NA; j_gene: TRBJ1-1; CDR3nt: TGTGCCAGCAGGCGGGACACCTTGAACACTGAAGCTTTCTTT; CDR3aa: CASRRDTLNTEAFF
v_gene: TRBV28; abundance: NA; d_gene: TRBD2; j_gene: TRBJ2-1; CDR3nt: TGTGCCAGCAGCCTCTACGGGGGGTCAAACTACAATGAGCAGTTCTTC; CDR3aa: CASSLYGGSNYNEQFF
v_gene: TRBV7-2; abundance: NA; d_gene: NA; j_gene: TRBJ2-7; CDR3nt: TGTGCCAGCAGCCCGGCACCCCTCGGGGCCTCCTACGAGCAGTACTTC; CDR3aa: CASSPAPLGASYEQYF
v_gene: TRBV7-8; abundance: NA; d_gene: TRBD2; j_gene: TRBJ2-2; CDR3nt: TGTGCCAGCAGCTTAGTGCAGCGGGGGAACACCGGGGAGCTGTTTTTT; CDR3aa: CASSLVQRGNTGELFF
v_gene: TRBV5-1; abundance: NA; d_gene: NA; j_gene: TRBJ1-4; CDR3nt: TGCGCCAGCAGCCTCCGACACCCGGATGAAAAACTGTTTTTT; CDR3aa: CASSLRHPDEKLFF
v_gene: TRBV18; abundance: NA; d_gene: NA; j_gene: TRBJ1-2; CDR3nt: TGTGCCAGCTCACCACCAGACCGAGGAAACTATGGCTACACCTTC; CDR3aa: CASSPPDRGNYGYTF
v_gene: TRBV19; abundance: NA; d_gene: TRBD1; j_gene: TRBJ2-3; CDR3nt: TGTGCCAGTAGACCATCGGACAGGGATACGCAGTATTTT; CDR3aa: CASRPSDRDTQYF
v_gene: TRBV30; abundance: NA; d_gene: NA; j_gene: TRBJ1-3; CDR3nt: TGTGCCTGGAGCCTACGCTCCGGGTCTGGAAACACCATATATTTT; CDR3aa: CAWSLRSGSGNTIYF
v_gene: TRBV4-1; abundance: NA; d_gene: NA; j_gene: TRBJ1-4; CDR3nt: TGCGCCAGCAGCCACGCTCTGCTCAGGGCAACTAATGAAAAACTGTTTTTT; CDR3aa: CASSHALLRATNEKLFF
v_gene: TRBV18; abundance: NA; d_gene: TRBD1; j_gene: TRBJ1-2; CDR3nt: TGTGCCAGCTCCGCACTAGGACAGGGGGTCGTTACCTACACCTTC; CDR3aa: CASSALGQGVVTYTF
v_gene: TRBV7-2; abundance: NA; d_gene: NA; j_gene: TRBJ2-7; CDR3nt: TGTGCCAGCACCTTCGGAGGGGGCCCCTACGAGCAGTACTTC; CDR3aa: CASTFGGGPYEQYF
v_gene: TRBV18; abundance: NA; d_gene: NA; j_gene: TRBJ2-5; CDR3nt: TGTGCCAGCTCACCGTTGGAGGCTGAGGAGACCCAGTACTTC; CDR3aa: CASSPLEAEETQYF
v_gene: TRBV10-1; abundance: once; d_gene: TRBD2; j_gene: TRBJ2-7; CDR3nt: TGCGCCAGCAGTGAGGGGGGGGGCGAGCAGTACTTC; CDR3aa: CASSEGGGEQYF
v_gene: TRBV9; abundance: NA; d_gene: TRBD1; j_gene: TRBJ1-4; CDR3nt: TGTGCCAGCAGCGCCCGGGACAGAACTAATGAAAAACTGTTTTTT; CDR3aa: CASSARDRTNEKLFF
v_gene: TRBV5-4; abundance: NA; d_gene: NA; j_gene: TRBJ2-7; CDR3nt: TGTGCCAGCAGCTTGGGAGCGGACACCTACGAGCAGTACTTC; CDR3aa: CASSLGADTYEQYF
v_gene: TRBV14; abundance: NA; d_gene: NA; j_gene: TRBJ1-3; CDR3nt: TGTGCCAGCAGCCAAGTCGCCGGAAACACCATATATTTT; CDR3aa: CASSQVAGNTIYF
v_gene: TRBV7-2; abundance: NA; d_gene: NA; j_gene: TRBJ2-3; CDR3nt: TGTGCCAGCAGCTTGAGAACTTCGAAGAAACCAGATACGCAGTATTTT; CDR3aa: CASSLRTSKKPDTQYF
v_gene: TRBV2; abundance: NA; d_gene: TRBD1; j_gene: TRBJ1-1; CDR3nt: TGTGCCAGCACTCCGACAGGGTTCACTGAAGCTTTCTTT; CDR3aa: CASTPTGFTEAFF
v_gene: TRBV5-1; abundance: NA; d_gene: TRBD2; j_gene: TRBJ2-5; CDR3nt: TGCGCCAGCAGCTTGGAGGGGACTAACCAAGAGACCCAGTACTTC; CDR3aa: CASSLEGTNQETQYF
v_gene: TRBV5-1; abundance: NA; d_gene: TRBD2; j_gene: TRBJ2-1; CDR3nt: TGCGCCAGCAGCGCCGGGACTAGCGGGAGGATTGAGCAGTTCTTC; CDR3aa: CASSAGTSGRIEQFF
v_gene: TRBV5-5; abundance: NA; d_gene: TRBD2; j_gene: TRBJ2-7; CDR3nt: TGTGCCAGCAGCTTGGAGTGGATAGCGGGGTCCTACGAGCAGTACTTC; CDR3aa: CASSLEWIAGSYEQYF
v_gene: TRBV6-1; abundance: NA; d_gene: NA; j_gene: TRBJ2-3; CDR3nt: TGTGCCAGCAGCGAAGCGCCGGCGGGACTCCGAGGGGCAGATACGCAGTATTTT; CDR3aa: CASSEAPAGLRGADTQYF
v_gene: TRBV5-1; abundance: NA; d_gene: NA; j_gene: TRBJ2-5; CDR3nt: TGCGCCAGCAGCTTGTGGGGGTCCCAAGAGACCCAGTACTTC; CDR3aa: CASSLWGSQETQYF